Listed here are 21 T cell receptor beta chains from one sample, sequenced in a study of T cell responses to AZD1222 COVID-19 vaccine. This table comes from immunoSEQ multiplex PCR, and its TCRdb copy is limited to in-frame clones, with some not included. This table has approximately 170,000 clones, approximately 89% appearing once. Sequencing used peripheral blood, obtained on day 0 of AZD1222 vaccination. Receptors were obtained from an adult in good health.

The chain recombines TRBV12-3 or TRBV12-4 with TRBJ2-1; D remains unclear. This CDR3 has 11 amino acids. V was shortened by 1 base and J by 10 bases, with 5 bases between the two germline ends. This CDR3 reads CASSLVGEQFF. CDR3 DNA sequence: TGTGCCAGCAGTTTAGTCGGAGAGCAGTTCTTC.

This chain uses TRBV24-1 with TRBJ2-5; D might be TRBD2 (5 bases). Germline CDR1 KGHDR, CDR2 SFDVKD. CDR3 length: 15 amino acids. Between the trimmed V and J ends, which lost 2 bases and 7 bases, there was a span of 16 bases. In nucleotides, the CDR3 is TGTGCCACCAGTGATTCCGGGTCCGGTCGGGGGACCCAGTACTTC. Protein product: CATSDSGSGRGTQYF.

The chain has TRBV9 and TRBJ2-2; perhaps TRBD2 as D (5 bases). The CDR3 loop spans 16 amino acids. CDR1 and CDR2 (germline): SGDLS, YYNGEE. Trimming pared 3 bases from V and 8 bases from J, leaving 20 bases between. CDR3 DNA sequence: TGTGCCAGCAGCGCCTATGGGGTTGGGAGAGCGGGGGAGCTGTTTTTT. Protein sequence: CASSAYGVGRAGELFF.

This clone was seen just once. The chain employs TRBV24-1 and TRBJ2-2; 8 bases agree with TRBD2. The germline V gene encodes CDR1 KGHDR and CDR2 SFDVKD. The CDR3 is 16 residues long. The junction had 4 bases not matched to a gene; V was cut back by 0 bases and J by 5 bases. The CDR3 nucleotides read TGTGCCACCAGTGATTTGAGCGGGGGCTCGACCGGGGAGCTGTTTTTT. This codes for CATSDLSGGSTGELFF.

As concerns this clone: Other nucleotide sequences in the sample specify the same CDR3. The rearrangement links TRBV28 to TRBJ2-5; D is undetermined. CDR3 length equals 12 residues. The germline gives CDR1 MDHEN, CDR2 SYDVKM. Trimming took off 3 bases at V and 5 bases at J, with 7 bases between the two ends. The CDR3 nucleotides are TGTGCCAGCAGTTTGATCCGGGAGACCCAGTACTTC. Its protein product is CASSLIRETQYF.

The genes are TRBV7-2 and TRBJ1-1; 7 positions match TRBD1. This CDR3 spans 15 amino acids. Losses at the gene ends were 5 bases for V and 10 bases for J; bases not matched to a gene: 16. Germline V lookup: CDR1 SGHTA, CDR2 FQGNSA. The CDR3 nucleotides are TGTGCCAGCAGCCGTACCCTAACAGGGGTCCAGGGAGCTTTCTTT. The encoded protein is CASSRTLTGVQGAFF. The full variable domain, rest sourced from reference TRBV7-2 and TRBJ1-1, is GAGVSQSPSNKVTEKGKDVELRCDPISGHTALYWYRQSLGQGLEFLIYFQGNSAPDKSGLPSDRFSAERTGGSVSTLTIQRTQQEDSAVYLCASSRTLTGVQGAFFGQGTRLTVV.

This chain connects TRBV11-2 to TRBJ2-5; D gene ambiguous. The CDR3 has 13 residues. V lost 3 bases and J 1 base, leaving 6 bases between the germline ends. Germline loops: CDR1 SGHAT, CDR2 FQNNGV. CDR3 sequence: CASSFTTQETQYF. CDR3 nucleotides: TGTGCCAGCAGCTTTACCACCCAAGAGACCCAGTACTTC.

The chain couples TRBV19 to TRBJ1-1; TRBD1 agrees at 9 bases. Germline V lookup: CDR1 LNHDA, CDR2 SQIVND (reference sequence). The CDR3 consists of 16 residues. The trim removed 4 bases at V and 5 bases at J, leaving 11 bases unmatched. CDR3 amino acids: CASSSGTGSVVTEAFF. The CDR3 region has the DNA TGTGCCAGTAGTAGCGGGACAGGGTCGGTAGTAACTGAAGCTTTCTTT. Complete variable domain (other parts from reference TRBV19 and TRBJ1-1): DGGITQSPKYLFRKEGQNVTLSCEQNLNHDAMYWYRQDPGQGLRLIYYSQIVNDFQKGDIAEGYSVSREKKESFPLTVTSAQKNPTAFYLCASSSGTGSVVTEAFFGQGTRLTVV.

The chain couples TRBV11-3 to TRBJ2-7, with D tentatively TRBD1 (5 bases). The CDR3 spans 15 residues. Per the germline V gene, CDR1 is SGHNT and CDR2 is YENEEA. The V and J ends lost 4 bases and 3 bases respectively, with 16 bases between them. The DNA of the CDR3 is TGTGCCAGCAGCTCTAGGGCAGGGCCTTACTACGAGCAGTACTTC. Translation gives CASSSRAGPYYEQYF.

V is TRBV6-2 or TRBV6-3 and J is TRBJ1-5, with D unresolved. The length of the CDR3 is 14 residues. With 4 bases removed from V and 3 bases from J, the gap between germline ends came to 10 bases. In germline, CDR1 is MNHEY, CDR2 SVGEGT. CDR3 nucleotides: TGTGCCAGCAGTTTAAGAGGAATCAATCAGCCCCAGCATTTT. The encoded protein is CASSLRGINQPQHF.

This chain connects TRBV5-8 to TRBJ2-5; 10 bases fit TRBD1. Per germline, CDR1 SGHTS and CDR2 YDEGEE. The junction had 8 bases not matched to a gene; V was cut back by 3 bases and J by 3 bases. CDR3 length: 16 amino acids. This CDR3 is CASSSEGTGEEETQYF. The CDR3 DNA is TGTGCCAGCAGCTCCGAGGGGACAGGGGAAGAAGAGACCCAGTACTTC.

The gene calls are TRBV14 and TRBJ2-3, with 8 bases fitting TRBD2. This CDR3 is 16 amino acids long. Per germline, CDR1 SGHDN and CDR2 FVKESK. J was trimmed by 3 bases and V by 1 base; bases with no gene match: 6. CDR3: CASSQALAGRTDTQYF. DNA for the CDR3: TGTGCCAGCAGCCAAGCGCTAGCGGGTAGGACAGATACGCAGTATTTT.

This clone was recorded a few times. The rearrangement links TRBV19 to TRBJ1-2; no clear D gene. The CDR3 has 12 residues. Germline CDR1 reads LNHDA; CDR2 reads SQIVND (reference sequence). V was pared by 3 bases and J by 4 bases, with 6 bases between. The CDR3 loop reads CASSIEVYGYTF. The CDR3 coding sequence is TGTGCCAGTAGTATCGAAGTCTATGGCTACACCTTC.

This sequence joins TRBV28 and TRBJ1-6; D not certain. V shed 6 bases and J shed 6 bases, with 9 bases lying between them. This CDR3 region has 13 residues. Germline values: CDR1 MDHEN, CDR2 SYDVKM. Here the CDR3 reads CASRRAGNSPLHF. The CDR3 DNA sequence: TGTGCCAGCAGAAGGGCCGGTAATTCACCCCTCCACTTT.

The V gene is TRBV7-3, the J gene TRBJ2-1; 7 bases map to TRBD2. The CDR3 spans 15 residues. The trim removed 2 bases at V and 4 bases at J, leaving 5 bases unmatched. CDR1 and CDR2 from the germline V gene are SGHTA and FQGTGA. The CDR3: CASSLGSSGYNEQFF. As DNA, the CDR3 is TGTGCCAGCAGCTTAGGGTCTAGCGGATACAATGAGCAGTTCTTC.

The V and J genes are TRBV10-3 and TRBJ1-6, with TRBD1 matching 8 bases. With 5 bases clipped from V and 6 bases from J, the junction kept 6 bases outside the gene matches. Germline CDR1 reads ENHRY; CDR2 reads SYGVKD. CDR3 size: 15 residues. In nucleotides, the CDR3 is TGTGCCATCAGTTCCGGACAGGGCCTTAATTCACCCCTCCACTTT. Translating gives CAISSGQGLNSPLHF.

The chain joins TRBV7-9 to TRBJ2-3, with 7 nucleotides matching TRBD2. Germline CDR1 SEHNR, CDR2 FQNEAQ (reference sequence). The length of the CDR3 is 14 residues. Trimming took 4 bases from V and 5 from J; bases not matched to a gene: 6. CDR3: CASSWGGRGDTQYF. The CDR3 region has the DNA TGTGCCAGCAGCTGGGGTGGGAGGGGAGATACGCAGTATTTT.

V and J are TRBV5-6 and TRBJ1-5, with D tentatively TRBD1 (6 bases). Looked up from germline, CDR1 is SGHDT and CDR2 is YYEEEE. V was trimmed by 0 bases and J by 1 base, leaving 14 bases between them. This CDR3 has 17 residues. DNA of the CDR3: TGTGCCAGCAGCTTGGGCCTTAGGACAGCAAGCAATCAGCCCCAGCATTTT. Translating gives CASSLGLRTASNQPQHF.

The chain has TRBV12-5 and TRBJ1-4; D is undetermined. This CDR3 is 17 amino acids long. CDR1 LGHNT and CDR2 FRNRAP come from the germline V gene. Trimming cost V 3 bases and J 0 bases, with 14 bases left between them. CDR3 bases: TGTGCTAGTGGTTTTCCACACAAGTCGGCAACTAATGAAAAACTGTTTTTT. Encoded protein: CASGFPHKSATNEKLFF.

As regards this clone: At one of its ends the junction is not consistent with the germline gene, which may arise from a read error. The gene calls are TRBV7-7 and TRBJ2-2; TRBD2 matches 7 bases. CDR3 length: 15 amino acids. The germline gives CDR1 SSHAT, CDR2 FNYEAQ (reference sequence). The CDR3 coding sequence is TGTGCTAGCAGCAGATCAGCGGGAAGCACCGGGGAGCTGTTTTTT. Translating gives CASSRSAGSTGELFF.

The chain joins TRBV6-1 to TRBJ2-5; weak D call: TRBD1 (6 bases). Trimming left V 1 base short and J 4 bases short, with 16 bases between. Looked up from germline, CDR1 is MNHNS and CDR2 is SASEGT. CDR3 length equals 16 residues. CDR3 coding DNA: TGTGCCAGCAGTGAAGATGGGGGCGCGAGGGGAGAGACCCAGTACTTC. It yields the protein CASSEDGGARGETQYF.